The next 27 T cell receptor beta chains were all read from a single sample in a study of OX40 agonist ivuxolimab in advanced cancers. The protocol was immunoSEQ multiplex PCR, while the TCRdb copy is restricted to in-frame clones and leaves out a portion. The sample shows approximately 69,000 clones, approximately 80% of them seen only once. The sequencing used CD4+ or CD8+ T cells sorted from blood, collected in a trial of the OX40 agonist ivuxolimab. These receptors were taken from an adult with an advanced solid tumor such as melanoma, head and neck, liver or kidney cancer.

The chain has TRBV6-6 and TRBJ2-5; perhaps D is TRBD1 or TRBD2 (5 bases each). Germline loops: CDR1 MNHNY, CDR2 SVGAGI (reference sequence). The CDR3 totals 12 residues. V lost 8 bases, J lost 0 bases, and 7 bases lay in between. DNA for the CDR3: TGTGCCAGCGGGACGGACCAAGAGACCCAGTACTTC. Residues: CASGTDQETQYF.

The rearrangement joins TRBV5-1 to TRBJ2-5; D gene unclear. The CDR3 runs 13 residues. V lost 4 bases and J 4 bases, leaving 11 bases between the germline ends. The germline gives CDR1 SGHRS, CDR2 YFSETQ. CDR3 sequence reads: CASSVVPLETQYF. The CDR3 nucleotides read TGCGCCAGCAGCGTCGTACCTTTAGAGACCCAGTACTTC.

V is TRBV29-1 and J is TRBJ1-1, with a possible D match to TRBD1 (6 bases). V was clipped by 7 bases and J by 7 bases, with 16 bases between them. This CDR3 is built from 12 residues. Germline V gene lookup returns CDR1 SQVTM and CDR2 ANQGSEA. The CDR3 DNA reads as TGCAGCGCCGAGGGAGGGGGACTTGAAGCTTTCTTT. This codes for CSAEGGGLEAFF.

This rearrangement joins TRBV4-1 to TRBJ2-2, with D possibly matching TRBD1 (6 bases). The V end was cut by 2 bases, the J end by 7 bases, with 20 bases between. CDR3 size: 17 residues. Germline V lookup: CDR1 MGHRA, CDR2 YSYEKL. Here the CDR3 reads CASSQPSSPGVFGELFF. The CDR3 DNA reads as TGCGCCAGCAGCCAACCCTCCTCACCAGGGGTATTCGGGGAGCTGTTTTTT.

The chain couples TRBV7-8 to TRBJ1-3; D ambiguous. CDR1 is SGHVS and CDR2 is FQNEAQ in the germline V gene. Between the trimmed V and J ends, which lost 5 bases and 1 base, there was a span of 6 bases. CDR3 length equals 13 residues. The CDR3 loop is CASSRTSGNTIYF. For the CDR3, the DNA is TGTGCCAGCAGCCGGACGTCTGGAAACACCATATATTTT.

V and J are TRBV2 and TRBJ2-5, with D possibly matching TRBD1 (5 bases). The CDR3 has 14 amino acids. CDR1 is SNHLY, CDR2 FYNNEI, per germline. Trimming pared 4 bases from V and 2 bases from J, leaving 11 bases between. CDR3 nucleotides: TGTGCCAGCAGTGTTCAGGGTGGGCAAGAGACCCAGTACTTC. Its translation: CASSVQGGQETQYF.

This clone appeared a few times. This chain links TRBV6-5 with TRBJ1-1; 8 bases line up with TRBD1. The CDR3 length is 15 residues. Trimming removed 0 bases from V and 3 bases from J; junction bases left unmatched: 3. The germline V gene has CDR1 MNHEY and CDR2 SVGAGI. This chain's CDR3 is CASSYSYRGDTEAFF. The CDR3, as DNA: TGTGCCAGCAGTTACTCATACAGGGGGGACACTGAAGCTTTCTTT.

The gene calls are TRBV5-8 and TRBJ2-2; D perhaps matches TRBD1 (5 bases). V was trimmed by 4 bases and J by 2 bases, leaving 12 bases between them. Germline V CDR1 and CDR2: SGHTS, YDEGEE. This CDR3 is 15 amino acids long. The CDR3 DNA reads TGTGCCAGCAGCCCAGGGTCTGTTAACACCGGGGAGCTGTTTTTT. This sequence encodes CASSPGSVNTGELFF. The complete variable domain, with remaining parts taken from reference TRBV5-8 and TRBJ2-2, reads EAGVTQSPTHLIKTRGQQATLRCSPISGHTSVYWYQQALGLGLQFLLWYDEGEERNRGNFPPRFSGRQFPNYSSELNVNALELEDSALYLCASSPGSVNTGELFFGEGSRLTVL.

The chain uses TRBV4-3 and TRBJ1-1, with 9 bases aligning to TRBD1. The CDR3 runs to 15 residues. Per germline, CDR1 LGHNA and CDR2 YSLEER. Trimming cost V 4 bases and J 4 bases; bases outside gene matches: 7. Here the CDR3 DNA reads TGCGCCAGCAGCCGGGTAGGGACAGGGCGCACTGAAGCTTTCTTT. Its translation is CASSRVGTGRTEAFF.

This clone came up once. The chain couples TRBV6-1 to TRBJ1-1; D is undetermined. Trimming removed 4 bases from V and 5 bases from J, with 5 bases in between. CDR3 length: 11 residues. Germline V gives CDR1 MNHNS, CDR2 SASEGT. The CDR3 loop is CASSGGTEAFF. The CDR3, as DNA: TGTGCCAGCAGTGGAGGGACTGAAGCTTTCTTT.

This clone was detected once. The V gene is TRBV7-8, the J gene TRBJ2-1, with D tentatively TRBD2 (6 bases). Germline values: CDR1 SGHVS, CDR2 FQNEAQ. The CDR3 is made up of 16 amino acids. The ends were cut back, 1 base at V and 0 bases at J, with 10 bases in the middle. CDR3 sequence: CASSLGAGLSYNEQFF. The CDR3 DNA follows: TGTGCCAGCAGCTTAGGGGCGGGGCTCTCCTACAATGAGCAGTTCTTC.

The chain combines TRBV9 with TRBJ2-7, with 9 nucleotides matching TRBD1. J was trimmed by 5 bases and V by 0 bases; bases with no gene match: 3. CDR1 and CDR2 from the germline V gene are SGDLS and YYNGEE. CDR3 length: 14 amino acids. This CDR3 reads CASSVGGQGHEQYF. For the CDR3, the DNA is TGTGCCAGCAGCGTAGGGGGACAGGGCCACGAGCAGTACTTC.

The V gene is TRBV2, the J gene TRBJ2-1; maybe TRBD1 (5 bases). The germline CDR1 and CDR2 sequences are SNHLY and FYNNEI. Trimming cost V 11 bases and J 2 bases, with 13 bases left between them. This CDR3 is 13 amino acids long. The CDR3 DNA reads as TGTGCCGGTAGGACACGAGCCTACAATGAGCAGTTCTTC. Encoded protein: CAGRTRAYNEQFF.

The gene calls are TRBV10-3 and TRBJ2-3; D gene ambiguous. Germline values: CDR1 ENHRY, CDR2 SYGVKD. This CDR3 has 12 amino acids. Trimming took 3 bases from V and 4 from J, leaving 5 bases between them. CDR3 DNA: TGTGCCATCAGTGATGGGGCAGATACGCAGTATTTT. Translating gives CAISDGADTQYF.

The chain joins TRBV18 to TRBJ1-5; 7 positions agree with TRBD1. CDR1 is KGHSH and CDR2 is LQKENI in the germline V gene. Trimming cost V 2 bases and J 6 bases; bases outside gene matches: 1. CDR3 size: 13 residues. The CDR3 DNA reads TGTGCCAGCTCACCAGACAGGGCTCAGCCCCAGCATTTT. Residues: CASSPDRAQPQHF. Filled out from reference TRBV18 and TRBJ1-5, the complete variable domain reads NAGVMQNPRHLVRRRGQEARLRCSPMKGHSHVYWYRQLPEEGLKFMVYLQKENIIDESGMPKERFSAEFPKEGPSILRIQQVVRGDSAAYFCASSPDRAQPQHFGDGTRLSIL.

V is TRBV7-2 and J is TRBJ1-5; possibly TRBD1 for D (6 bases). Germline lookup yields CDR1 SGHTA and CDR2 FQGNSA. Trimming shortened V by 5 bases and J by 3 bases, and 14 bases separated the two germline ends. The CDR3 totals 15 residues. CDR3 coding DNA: TGTGCCAGCAGCCTGGGACAAGGGTTCAATCAGCCCCAGCATTTT. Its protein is CASSLGQGFNQPQHF. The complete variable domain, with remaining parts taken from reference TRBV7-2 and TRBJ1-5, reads GAGVSQSPSNKVTEKGKDVELRCDPISGHTALYWYRQSLGQGLEFLIYFQGNSAPDKSGLPSDRFSAERTGGSVSTLTIQRTQQEDSAVYLCASSLGQGFNQPQHFGDGTRLSIL.

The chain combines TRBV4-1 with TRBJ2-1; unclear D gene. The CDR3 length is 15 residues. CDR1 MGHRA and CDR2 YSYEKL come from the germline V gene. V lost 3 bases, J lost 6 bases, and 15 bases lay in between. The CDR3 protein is CASSQPGQSANEQFF. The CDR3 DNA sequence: TGCGCCAGCAGCCAGCCGGGTCAGAGCGCCAATGAGCAGTTCTTC.

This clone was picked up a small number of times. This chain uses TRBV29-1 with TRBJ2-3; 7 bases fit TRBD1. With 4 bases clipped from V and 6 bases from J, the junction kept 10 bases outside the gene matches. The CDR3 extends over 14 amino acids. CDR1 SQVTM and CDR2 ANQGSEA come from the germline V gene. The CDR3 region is CSVAQGELTDTQYF. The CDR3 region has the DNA TGCAGCGTTGCGCAGGGGGAGCTGACGGATACGCAGTATTTT.

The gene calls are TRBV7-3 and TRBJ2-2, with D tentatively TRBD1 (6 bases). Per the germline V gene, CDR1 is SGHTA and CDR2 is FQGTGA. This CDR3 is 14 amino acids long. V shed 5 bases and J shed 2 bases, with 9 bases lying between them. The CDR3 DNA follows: TGTGCCAGCAGCCCACAGGGTAACACCGGGGAGCTGTTTTTT. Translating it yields CASSPQGNTGELFF.

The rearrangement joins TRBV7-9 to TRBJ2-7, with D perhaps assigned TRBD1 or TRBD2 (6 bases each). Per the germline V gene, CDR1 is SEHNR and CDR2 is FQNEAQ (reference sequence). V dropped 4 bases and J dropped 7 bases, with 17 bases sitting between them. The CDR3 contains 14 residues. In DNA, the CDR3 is TGTGCCAGCAGCTCTTTCATACAGGGAGGTGAGCAGTACTTC. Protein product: CASSSFIQGGEQYF.

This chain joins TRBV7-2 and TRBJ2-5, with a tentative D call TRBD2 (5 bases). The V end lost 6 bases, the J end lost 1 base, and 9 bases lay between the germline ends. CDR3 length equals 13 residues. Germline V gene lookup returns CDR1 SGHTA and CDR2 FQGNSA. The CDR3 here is CASRRGSQETQYF. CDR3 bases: TGTGCCAGCAGGCGAGGGAGCCAAGAGACCCAGTACTTC.

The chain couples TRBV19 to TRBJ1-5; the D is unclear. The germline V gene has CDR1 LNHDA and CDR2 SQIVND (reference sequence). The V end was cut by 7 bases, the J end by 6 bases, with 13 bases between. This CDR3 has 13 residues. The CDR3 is CASNREWGQPQHF. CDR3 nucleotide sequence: TGTGCCAGTAATCGGGAATGGGGTCAGCCCCAGCATTTT. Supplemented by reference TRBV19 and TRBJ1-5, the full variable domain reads DGGITQSPKYLFRKEGQNVTLSCEQNLNHDAMYWYRQDPGQGLRLIYYSQIVNDFQKGDIAEGYSVSREKKESFPLTVTSAQKNPTAFYLCASNREWGQPQHFGDGTRLSIL.

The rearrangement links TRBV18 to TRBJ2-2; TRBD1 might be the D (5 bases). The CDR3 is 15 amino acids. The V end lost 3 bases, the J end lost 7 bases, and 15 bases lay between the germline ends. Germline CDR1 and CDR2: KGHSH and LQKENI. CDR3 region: CASSPRREGIGELFF. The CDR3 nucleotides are TGTGCCAGCTCACCCCGCAGGGAAGGTATCGGGGAGCTGTTTTTT.

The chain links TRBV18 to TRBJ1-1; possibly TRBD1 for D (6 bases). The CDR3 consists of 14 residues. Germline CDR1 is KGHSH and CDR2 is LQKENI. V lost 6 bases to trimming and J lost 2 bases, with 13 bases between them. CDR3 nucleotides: TGTGCCAGCTCCCGACGGACAGACAACACTGAAGCTTTCTTT. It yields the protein CASSRRTDNTEAFF.

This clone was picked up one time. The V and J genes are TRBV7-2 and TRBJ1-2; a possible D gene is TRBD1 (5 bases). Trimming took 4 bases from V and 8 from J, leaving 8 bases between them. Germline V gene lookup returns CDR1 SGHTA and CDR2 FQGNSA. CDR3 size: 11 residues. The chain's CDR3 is CASSSGGGYTF. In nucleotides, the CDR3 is TGTGCCAGCAGCTCCGGGGGAGGCTACACCTTC.

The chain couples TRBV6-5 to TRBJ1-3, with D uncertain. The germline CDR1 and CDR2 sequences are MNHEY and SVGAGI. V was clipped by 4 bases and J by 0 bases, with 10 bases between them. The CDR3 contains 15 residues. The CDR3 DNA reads TGTGCCAGCAGTTCTGGACGGACCTCTGGAAACACCATATATTTT. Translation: CASSSGRTSGNTIYF.

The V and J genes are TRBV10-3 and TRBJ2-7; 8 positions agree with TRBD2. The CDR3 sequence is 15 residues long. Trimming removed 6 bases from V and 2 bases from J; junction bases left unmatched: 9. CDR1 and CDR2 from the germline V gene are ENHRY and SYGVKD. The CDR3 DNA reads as TGTGCCATCAGCTCGTTTAGCGGGGAGACCTACGAGCAGTACTTC. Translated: CAISSFSGETYEQYF.